What follows are 9 T cell receptor beta chains derived from one specimen sequenced in a study of cytomegalovirus exposure and HLA in healthy donors. The PCR employed 60 Vbeta primers together with 13 Jbeta primers. TCRdb's table, derived via immunoSEQ multiplex PCR, lists solely in-frame clones and lacks some. The repertoire holds some 140,000 clones, with more than 60% as singletons. Material: PBMCs. The receptors stem from a woman aged 18-35 years in good health and CMV-seronegative.

The chain uses TRBV19 and TRBJ1-1; TRBD1 aligns across 7 bases. Germline CDR1 LNHDA, CDR2 SQIVND (reference sequence). CDR3 size: 13 residues. The V and J ends lost 5 bases and 3 bases, in that order; junction bases with no gene match: 3. CDR3 sequence: CASSRQGYTEAFF. CDR3 DNA: TGTGCCAGTAGTCGACAGGGTTACACTGAAGCTTTCTTT.

This sequence joins TRBV9 and TRBJ1-5; possible D gene TRBD1, 6 bases. With 3 bases removed from V and 1 base from J, the gap between germline ends came to 11 bases. Germline values: CDR1 SGDLS, CDR2 YYNGEE. CDR3 size: 15 residues. The CDR3 DNA is TGTGCCAGCAGCGAGGGGACACTGAGCAATCAGCCCCAGCATTTT. Translating gives CASSEGTLSNQPQHF. Together with reference TRBV9 and TRBJ1-5, the CDR3 gives the full variable domain: DSGVTQTPKHLITATGQRVTLRCSPRSGDLSVYWYQQSLDQGLQFLIQYYNGEERAKGNILERFSAQQFPDLHSELNLSSLELGDSALYFCASSEGTLSNQPQHFGDGTRLSIL.

This clone was detected a few times. The rearrangement joins TRBV28 to TRBJ1-1; tentatively, D is TRBD1 (6 bases). The CDR3 runs 15 residues. V was cut by 11 bases and J by 5 bases, with 24 bases left in between. Germline CDR1 is MDHEN and CDR2 is SYDVKM. The DNA for the CDR3 is TGTGCCGCCCTAGAAGGGGGTTGGAGACCGACTGAAGCTTTCTTT. It is translated as CAALEGGWRPTEAFF.

A note on this clone: This sample includes further DNA sequences coding for the same CDR3. CDR3 sequence reads: CASSFASGVYNEQFF. As DNA, the CDR3 is TGTGCCAGCAGTTTTGCCAGCGGGGTTTACAATGAGCAGTTCTTC. The chain carries TRBV27 and TRBJ2-1; 7 bases line up with TRBD2. Losses at the gene ends were 3 bases for V and 4 bases for J; bases not matched to a gene: 6. CDR1 and CDR2 from the germline V gene are MNHEY and SMNVEV (reference sequence). There are 15 residues in the CDR3.

A single count supports this clone. The V and J genes are TRBV6-6 and TRBJ2-1; tentative D call: TRBD2 (5 bases). The germline V gene encodes CDR1 MNHNY and CDR2 SVGAGI (reference sequence). Between the trimmed V and J ends, which lost 8 bases and 7 bases, there was a span of 24 bases. The CDR3 sequence is 16 residues long. CDR3 DNA sequence: TGTGCCAGCCTCGCGGCCCCCTCGAGCGGTCAGAATGAGCAGTTCTTC. This codes for CASLAAPSSGQNEQFF.

The chain couples TRBV14 to TRBJ1-2; D possibly corresponds to TRBD1 (6 bases). Germline V gene sequence: CDR1 SGHDN, CDR2 FVKESK. The CDR3 consists of 14 residues. The V and J ends lost 3 bases and 8 bases respectively, with 16 bases between them. CDR3: CASSHPGTREGYTF. The CDR3 DNA reads as TGTGCCAGCAGCCACCCCGGGACAAGGGAAGGCTACACCTTC.

V and J are TRBV29-1 and TRBJ1-1; D call uncertain. The V end lost 4 bases, the J end lost 0 bases, and 9 bases lay between the germline ends. The length of the CDR3 is 13 residues. The germline CDR1 and CDR2 sequences are SQVTM and ANQGSEA. The CDR3 reads CSVVHSMNTEAFF. For the CDR3, the DNA is TGCAGCGTTGTTCACAGCATGAACACTGAAGCTTTCTTT.

V usage is TRBV12-5 and J usage is TRBJ1-5; possibly TRBD1 for D (5 bases). The CDR3 is 18 residues long. CDR1 is LGHNT and CDR2 is FRNRAP in the germline V gene. V was shortened by 6 bases and J by 6 bases, with 27 bases between the two germline ends. This CDR3 is CASGNSMQTGGSSQPQHF. For the CDR3, the DNA is TGTGCTAGTGGCAACAGCATGCAGACCGGGGGTTCTTCTCAGCCCCAGCATTTT. Full variable domain (outside the CDR3, taken from reference TRBV12-5 and TRBJ1-5): DARVTQTPRHKVTEMGQEVTMRCQPILGHNTVFWYRQTMMQGLELLAYFRNRAPLDDSGMPKDRFSAEMPDATLATLKIQPSEPRDSAVYFCASGNSMQTGGSSQPQHFGDGTRLSIL.

The chain has TRBV7-6 and TRBJ2-2; D unresolved. CDR1 and CDR2 (germline): SGHVS, FNYEAQ. The CDR3 spans 14 residues. Trimming stripped 0 bases from V and 8 bases from J, with 10 bases between. The CDR3 nucleotides are TGTGCCAGCAGCTTAGCGATGACTTTTGGGGAGCTGTTTTTT. Translating gives CASSLAMTFGELFF.